Each of the 24 T cell receptor beta chains below was sequenced from the same sample in a study of control samples from healthy donors and cancer patients. The repertoire was sequenced with immunoSEQ multiplex PCR; TCRdb's copy has only in-frame clones and lacks some. The sample yields 80,000 to 100,000 clones, roughly 92% seen once. The sequenced sample was blood. Source of these receptors: a human donor in good health. The donor label of this sample is uncertain.

This chain links TRBV7-2 with TRBJ1-2, with unresolved D. The ends were cut back, 4 bases at V and 6 bases at J, with 15 bases in the middle. Per the germline V gene, CDR1 is SGHTA and CDR2 is FQGNSA. The CDR3 loop spans 14 amino acids. The CDR3 sequence: CASSSPRAGDGYTF. Written as DNA, the CDR3 is TGTGCCAGCAGCTCCCCGCGTGCCGGGGATGGCTACACCTTC.

Here the CDR3 DNA reads TGTGCCAGCAGCTTGGTAGGGGGCGGGTCGGATACGCAGTATTTT. Its protein is CASSLVGGGSDTQYF. The V and J genes are TRBV5-6 and TRBJ2-3; 7 bases are a match to TRBD1. The germline V gene encodes CDR1 SGHDT and CDR2 YYEEEE. J gave up 6 bases and V 0 bases, and 7 bases lay outside the gene matches. The CDR3 covers 15 residues.

The chain uses TRBV11-1 and TRBJ1-1; no clear D gene. Trimming removed 5 bases at V and 3 bases at J, with 16 bases between. Germline V gene data show CDR1 as SGHAT and CDR2 as FQDESV (reference sequence). This CDR3 is built from 15 residues. CDR3 coding DNA: TGTGCCAGCAGCCCCTTTCTGACGGATGACACTGAAGCTTTCTTT. It specifies CASSPFLTDDTEAFF.

The chain has TRBV3-1 (or the pseudogene TRBV3-2) and TRBJ2-5, with D perhaps matching TRBD1 (6 bases). V lost 4 bases, J lost 7 bases, and 10 bases lay in between. The germline V gene encodes CDR1 LGHDT and CDR2 YNNKEL (reference sequence). CDR3 length equals 12 residues. DNA of the CDR3: TGTGCCAGCAGCCTCGCAGGGGTGACCCAGTACTTC. This codes for CASSLAGVTQYF.

The sample holds one count of this clone. The chain has TRBV5-1 and TRBJ1-1; 7 positions agree with TRBD1. The CDR3 length is 17 residues. The V gene's germline CDR1 is SGHRS and CDR2 YFSETQ. V was clipped by 0 bases and J by 1 base; unmatched bases: 9. CDR3 in amino acids: CASSLGPDRPENTEAFF. The CDR3 bases are TGCGCCAGCAGCTTGGGGCCGGACAGGCCCGAGAACACTGAAGCTTTCTTT.

In its sample, this clone was seen a few times. This chain joins TRBV6-5 and TRBJ2-7, with unresolved D. Germline V gene sequence: CDR1 MNHEY, CDR2 SVGAGI. The V end was cut by 2 bases, the J end by 6 bases, with 11 bases between. CDR3 length equals 13 residues. The CDR3 here is CASSYQDGGEQYV. Written as DNA, the CDR3 is TGTGCCAGCAGTTACCAGGACGGTGGCGAGCAGTACGTC.

This rearrangement joins TRBV13 to TRBJ2-2; TRBD2 might be the D (5 bases). This CDR3 spans 14 amino acids. Trimming stripped 2 bases from V and 3 bases from J, with 7 bases between. Germline values: CDR1 PRHDT, CDR2 FYEKMQ (reference sequence). The CDR3 sequence is CASSLRGDTGELFF. CDR3 nucleotide sequence: TGTGCCAGCAGCTTACGGGGTGACACCGGGGAGCTGTTTTTT.

This sequence joins TRBV27 and TRBJ2-2; maybe TRBD2 (5 bases). CDR1 is MNHEY, CDR2 SMNVEV, per germline (reference sequence). The length of the CDR3 is 15 residues. V gave up 5 bases and J gave up 0 bases, with 10 bases separating them. Here the CDR3 reads CASSPREANTGELFF. The CDR3 nucleotides read TGTGCCAGCAGTCCCCGGGAAGCGAACACCGGGGAGCTGTTTTTT.

This chain links TRBV5-5 with TRBJ1-5, with a possible D match to TRBD1 (5 bases). Germline CDR1 SGHKS, CDR2 YYEKEE (reference sequence). Trimming left V 0 bases short and J 6 bases short, with 19 bases between. The CDR3 length is 17 residues. The CDR3: CASSLAIAQDGSQPQHF. CDR3 coding DNA: TGTGCCAGCAGCTTGGCCATAGCACAGGACGGGAGTCAGCCCCAGCATTTT.

This chain links TRBV15 with TRBJ1-1; no firm D call. Trimming removed 0 bases from V and 5 bases from J, with 4 bases in between. CDR3 length: 12 amino acids. Germline V lookup: CDR1 LNHNV, CDR2 YYDKDF (reference sequence). CDR3 sequence (DNA): TGTGCCACCAGCAGAGATTGGACTGAAGCTTTCTTT. Protein product: CATSRDWTEAFF.

The chain is built from TRBV2 and TRBJ2-7; a possible D gene is TRBD2 (6 bases). The CDR3 runs 14 residues. Germline CDR1 and CDR2: SNHLY and FYNNEI. The germline V and J ends were trimmed by 7 bases and 7 bases, with 20 bases remaining between them. CDR3 bases: TGTGCCAGCATCCTCACCCGGGAAGGGAGGGAGCAGTACTTC. Protein product: CASILTREGREQYF.

This clone was seen only once. This chain uses TRBV11-2 with TRBJ2-1; the match to TRBD2 covers 9 bases. V lost 5 bases, J lost 6 bases, and 5 bases stayed unmatched. There are 14 residues in the CDR3. Germline V gene sequence: CDR1 SGHAT, CDR2 FQNNGV. This CDR3 reads CASSTASGVNEQFF. DNA for the CDR3: TGTGCCAGCAGCACCGCTAGCGGGGTCAATGAGCAGTTCTTC.

The chain employs TRBV7-8 and TRBJ2-1; the match to TRBD2 covers 12 bases. With V trimmed by 5 bases and J by 0 bases, 14 bases remained unmatched. This CDR3 has 20 residues. CDR1 and CDR2 from the germline V gene are SGHVS and FQNEAQ. The CDR3, as DNA: TGTGCCAGCAGCCCCCGGGTTAGGCTAGCGGGGGGGAGCTCCTACAATGAGCAGTTCTTC. The encoded protein is CASSPRVRLAGGSSYNEQFF.

The chain uses TRBV27 and TRBJ2-3; D unclear. The CDR3 runs 15 residues. CDR1 and CDR2 from the germline V gene are MNHEY and SMNVEV (reference sequence). The ends were cut back, 5 bases at V and 2 bases at J, with 14 bases in the middle. CDR3 DNA sequence: TGTGCCAGCAGTCCATATCAGACTTTCACAGATACGCAGTATTTT. This codes for CASSPYQTFTDTQYF.

This sequence joins TRBV4-1 and TRBJ1-1, with D possibly TRBD1 on 5 matching bases. Germline V gene data show CDR1 as MGHRA and CDR2 as YSYEKL. This CDR3 is built from 13 residues. V dropped 0 bases and J dropped 7 bases, with 9 bases sitting between them. The chain's CDR3 is CASSQEGTDEAFF. The CDR3 DNA reads as TGCGCCAGCAGCCAAGAAGGGACGGATGAAGCTTTCTTT.

The sample holds a few counts of this clone. The rearrangement uses TRBV10-1 and TRBJ1-1, with TRBD1 as a possible D gene (5 bases). V gave up 3 bases and J gave up 2 bases, with 10 bases separating them. Germline V gene data show CDR1 as WNHNN and CDR2 as SYGVQD (reference sequence). This CDR3 has 14 residues. CDR3 protein: CASSDGGSNTEAFF. Here the CDR3 DNA reads TGCGCCAGCAGTGATGGGGGGAGCAACACTGAAGCTTTCTTT.

The CDR3 DNA sequence: TGTGCCATCGCAGATAGCAATCAGCCCCAGCATTTT. This translates into CAIADSNQPQHF. The gene calls are TRBV10-3 and TRBJ1-5; D ambiguous. This CDR3 is 12 amino acids long. CDR1 is ENHRY and CDR2 is SYGVKD in the germline V gene. V lost 8 bases and J lost 0, with 5 bases in between.

In this sample, this clone turned up a few times. This chain joins TRBV3-1 (or the pseudogene TRBV3-2) and TRBJ2-6; D ambiguous. CDR3 length: 13 amino acids. CDR1 is LGHDT, CDR2 YNNKEL, per germline (reference sequence). V lost 4 bases, J lost 10 bases, and 11 bases lay in between. The CDR3 DNA follows: TGTGCCAGCAGCCTCAGTGGGCCGAACGTCCTGACTTTC. The encoded protein is CASSLSGPNVLTF.

The V call is TRBV6-6, the J call TRBJ2-5, with TRBD1 identical over 7 bases. The CDR3 extends over 16 amino acids. The ends lost 0 bases at V and 5 bases at J; junction bases unmatched: 9. The germline V gene has CDR1 MNHNY and CDR2 SVGAGI (reference sequence). DNA of the CDR3: TGTGCCAGCAGTTACTCGTTCAAGGGGGCTTTTGAGACCCAGTACTTC. As protein: CASSYSFKGAFETQYF.

The chain has TRBV5-4 and TRBJ1-4, with D possibly being TRBD1 (6 bases). The germline V gene has CDR1 SGHNT and CDR2 YYREEE (reference sequence). The CDR3 extends over 13 amino acids. Trimming stripped 2 bases from V and 11 bases from J, with 13 bases between. CDR3 residues: CASSLGGETKLFF. DNA for the CDR3: TGTGCCAGCAGCTTAGGGGGGGAGACGAAACTGTTTTTT.

This clone has a handful of counts. This sequence joins TRBV21-1 and TRBJ1-1; the D call TRBD1 from the table was never checked on the DNA. TRBV21-1 is shown as a pseudogene. CDR3 length: 16 residues. CDR3: CASSKVKNRGNPKAFF. The CDR3 region has the DNA TGTGCCAGCAGCAAAGTCAAAAACAGGGGTAACCCGAAAGCTTTCTTT.

The gene calls are TRBV5-6 and TRBJ2-1; D is ambiguous. Per the germline V gene, CDR1 is SGHDT and CDR2 is YYEEEE. The CDR3 is 11 amino acids. Trimming removed 6 bases at V and 1 base at J, with 2 bases between. Here the CDR3 DNA reads TGTGCCAGCAAGTCCTACAATGAGCAGTTCTTC. It is translated as CASKSYNEQFF.

The V call is TRBV6-5, the J call TRBJ1-3; 10 nucleotides align to TRBD1. The germline CDR1 and CDR2 sequences are MNHEY and SVGAGI. With 6 bases clipped from V and 7 bases from J, the junction kept 6 bases outside the gene matches. The length of the CDR3 is 14 residues. CDR3 DNA: TGTGCCAGCAGCTACGGACAGGGGGGGAACACCATATATTTT. Translating it yields CASSYGQGGNTIYF.

This chain links TRBV28 with TRBJ1-5, with 7 bases that match TRBD1. CDR3 length: 15 residues. Germline CDR1 MDHEN, CDR2 SYDVKM. V shed 3 bases, J shed 4 bases, and the junction held 6 bases outside the gene matches. The CDR3 loop reads CASSLGGGGNQPQHF. The CDR3 DNA reads as TGTGCCAGCAGTTTGGGAGGGGGCGGGAATCAGCCCCAGCATTTT.